These T cell receptor beta chains were read from a single sample in a study of T cell responses to AZD1222 COVID-19 vaccine. Generated by immunoSEQ multiplex PCR, the TCRdb table keeps only in-frame clones and is missing some. The data show roughly 100,000 clones, with around 83% seen just once and 5% held by the top ten. The sequenced sample was peripheral blood, obtained on day 0 of AZD1222 vaccination. All receptors come from an adult in good health. CDR3s include the opening cysteine and the closing phenylalanine or tryptophan. The order of the fields is J gene, clone size, V gene, D gene, CDR3 DNA, CDR3 protein. A D gene is named only where the DNA matches it firmly. Part of the rows lack a size; the others show once, few, many or a class for expanded clones.

TRBJ2-1 - TRBV14 - TGTGCCAGCAGCCAAGACTGGGGTGAGCAGTTCTTC CASSQDWGEQFF
TRBJ2-1 - TRBV2 - TGTGCCAGCAGTGATTCGGCAGGATTCTACAATGAGCAGTTCTTC CASSDSAGFYNEQFF
TRBJ2-1 - TRBV6-5 TRBD2 TGTGCCAGCAGGATCGGGACTAGCTCCTACAATGAGCAGTTCTTC CASRIGTSSYNEQFF
TRBJ1-3 few TRBV3-1/TRBV3-2 - TGTGCCAGCAGCCAAGAGCCCCGTCCCGGGAGTTTACTTCCCACCATATATTTT CASSQEPRPGSLLPTIYF
TRBJ1-1 once TRBV5-1 - TGCGCCAGCAGCCCTAGGACGGGGAACACTGAAGCTTTCTTT CASSPRTGNTEAFF
TRBJ2-2 - TRBV7-2 - TGTGCCAGCAGCTATACAGGGATGGCCGGGGAGCTGTTTTTT CASSYTGMAGELFF
TRBJ2-5 - TRBV9 - TGTGCCAGCAGCGTAGTAGGGACAAAACAAGAGACCCAGTACTTC CASSVVGTKQETQYF
TRBJ1-5 - TRBV4-3 - TGCGCCAGCAGCCAAGTTTTAGGGGTGACCAATCAGCCCCAGCATTTT CASSQVLGVTNQPQHF
TRBJ2-1 once TRBV27 - TGTGCCAGCAGCTTCGGGCAGGCCGGTGAGCAGTTCTTC CASSFGQAGEQFF
TRBJ1-2 - TRBV10-2 - TGCGCCAGCAGTGATCAGGGTAGCGCGGCTGGCTACACCTTC CASSDQGSAAGYTF
TRBJ1-6 - TRBV6-2/TRBV6-3 - TGTGCCAGCAGTTACTCGATTGGGAGCTCCTATAATTCACCCCTCCACTTT CASSYSIGSSYNSPLHF
TRBJ1-1 few TRBV14 - TGTGCCAGCAGCCAGGGACCTACCGGGACGTCGGCTTTCTTT CASSQGPTGTSAFF
TRBJ1-2 - TRBV21-1 - TGTGCCAGCAGCTCGCGGGAGGCAGGGGGCGGTTGTGGCTACACCTTC CASSSREAGGGCGYTF
TRBJ1-1 - TRBV3-1/TRBV3-2 - TGTGCCAGCAGCCGTGACGAGGGAAAAATGAACACTGAAGCTTTCTTT CASSRDEGKMNTEAFF
TRBJ2-1 - TRBV24-1 TRBD2 TGTGCCACCAGTGATACGGGACTAGCGGGAAAGGATGAGCAGTTCTTC CATSDTGLAGKDEQFF
TRBJ1-5 - TRBV28 TRBD1 TGTGCCAGCACCTCGGACAGGGAGGACTTTTCGCATCAGCCCCAGCATTTT CASTSDREDFSHQPQHF
TRBJ2-3 - TRBV12-3/TRBV12-4 - TGTGCCAGCACCCAGAGAGGCACGCAGTATTTT CASTQRGTQYF
TRBJ2-7 - TRBV5-1 - TGCGCCAGCAGCGGGACCGGGACAAGTCACGAGCAGTACTTC CASSGTGTSHEQYF
TRBJ2-3 - TRBV9 - TGTGCCAGCAGCCCCCCCTGGGGGGGCGTCGGCACAGATACGCAGTATTTT CASSPPWGGVGTDTQYF
TRBJ2-7 few TRBV14 TRBD2 TGTGCCAGCAGCCTAAGAAGGCGGCTAGCGGGCACCTACGAGCAGTACTTC CASSLRRRLAGTYEQYF
TRBJ2-1 - TRBV7-2 - TGTGCCAGCAGCTTGGTCTCCTACAATGAGCAGTTCTTC CASSLVSYNEQFF
TRBJ1-2 - TRBV4-3 - TGCGCCAGCAGCCAAGATTACAGGGTGGACGGCTACACCTTC CASSQDYRVDGYTF
TRBJ2-7 - TRBV13 - TGTGCCAGCAGCTTAGAATCGTACGAGCAGTACTTC CASSLESYEQYF
TRBJ1-6 - TRBV15 - TGTGCCACCAGCAGAGTCCCCGTGGGGTCTTCACCCCTCCACTTT CATSRVPVGSSPLHF
TRBJ2-1 - TRBV6-5 - TGTGCCAGCAGTTATAATCGTGAGCAGTTCTTC CASSYNREQFF
TRBJ2-7 - TRBV4-3 - TGCGCCAGCAGCCAAGTTGGGTTTGGCGAGCAGTACTTC CASSQVGFGEQYF
TRBJ2-7 - TRBV7-2 TRBD1 TGTGCCAGCAGCCCGGGGGACAGGGTAGGCGACGAGCAGTACTTC CASSPGDRVGDEQYF
TRBJ2-7 - TRBV5-1 TRBD1 TGCGCCAGCCGGGACGGGACAGGGGGTTACGAGCAGTACTTC CASRDGTGGYEQYF
TRBJ2-5 few TRBV27 - TGTGCCAGCAGTGCATCTAGGGGTGAGACCCAGTACTTC CASSASRGETQYF
TRBJ2-3 - TRBV27 - TGTGCCAGCAGTTTCCGGACCAATACAGATACGCAGTATTTT CASSFRTNTDTQYF
TRBJ1-3 - TRBV30 - TGTGCCTGGAGTCCCACCTCCATGACAACTGGAAACACCATATATTTT CAWSPTSMTTGNTIYF
TRBJ2-1 - TRBV20-1 - TGCAGTGCTAGTGGGCGGCCTAACAATGAGCAGTTCTTC CSASGRPNNEQFF
TRBJ2-2 - TRBV28 TRBD2 TGTGCCAGCACCTGGGGGGGGAATACCGGGGAGCTGTTTTTT CASTWGGNTGELFF
TRBJ1-2 - TRBV9 - TGTGCCAGCAGCGGTGTAGGGTACGGCTACACCTTC CASSGVGYGYTF
TRBJ2-3 - TRBV9 - TGTGCCAGCAGCCCGGCAGGGGGGACAGATACGCAGTATTTT CASSPAGGTDTQYF
TRBJ2-5 - TRBV6-5 - TGTGCCAGCAGGACGGGGGTCCGGGTTTTGGAGACCCAGTACTTC CASRTGVRVLETQYF
TRBJ2-2 - TRBV11-2 TRBD2 TGTGCCAGCAGCTTGATTAGCGGGAGGACCGGGGAGCTGTTTTTT CASSLISGRTGELFF
TRBJ2-7 - TRBV9 - TGTGCCAGCAGCGTATCTTACAGTAACTACGAGCAGTACTTC CASSVSYSNYEQYF
TRBJ1-2 - TRBV6-6 - TGTGCCAGCAGTTGGGGAAGAAGCGGCTACACCTTC CASSWGRSGYTF
TRBJ1-3 - TRBV7-2 TRBD1 TGTGCCAGCAGCCTAGACAGGGTTGGAAACACCATATATTTT CASSLDRVGNTIYF
TRBJ1-5 - TRBV19 - TGTGCCAGTAGTCAGGGATATAGCAATCAGCCCCAGCATTTT CASSQGYSNQPQHF
TRBJ1-2 - TRBV7-9 - TGTGCCAGCACAGGGATTCATGGCTACACCTTC CASTGIHGYTF
TRBJ2-1 once TRBV11-2 - TGTGCCAGCAGCTTAAGGGAATACTCCTACAATGAGCAGTTCTTC CASSLREYSYNEQFF
TRBJ2-5 - TRBV6-5 - TGTGCCAGCGTACCGATACAGGGTTGGCAGACCCAGTACTTC CASVPIQGWQTQYF
TRBJ1-1 - TRBV18 TRBD1 TGTGCCAGCTCACCTGCGGGACAGGGAACTGGTGAAGCTTTCTTT CASSPAGQGTGEAFF
TRBJ2-7 - TRBV5-1 TRBD2 TGCGCCAGCAGCTTGGAGACTAGCGGGAGTCGTAACTCCTACGAGCAGTACTTC CASSLETSGSRNSYEQYF
TRBJ2-3 - TRBV19 - TGTGCCAGTAGTATGGGATTATGGACAGTACCAGATACGCAGTATTTT CASSMGLWTVPDTQYF
TRBJ1-5 - TRBV5-4 TRBD1 TGTGCCAGCAGCCTCGGACAGGACCAGCCCCAGCATTTT CASSLGQDQPQHF
TRBJ2-3 - TRBV12-5 - TGTGCTAGTGGTTTGGTAGTAGGGACTAGCACAGATACGCAGTATTTT CASGLVVGTSTDTQYF
TRBJ2-7 few TRBV6-5 - TGTGCCAGCAGTTACTCGAGCAGCTACGAGCAGTACTTC CASSYSSSYEQYF
TRBJ2-1 - TRBV7-2 TRBD2 TGTGCCAGCAGCTCCCCTCGAGCGGGAGGGTTCTACAATGAGCAGTTCTTC CASSSPRAGGFYNEQFF
TRBJ2-7 - TRBV28 TRBD1 TGTGCCAGCAGTACCTACAGGGGCGAGCAGTACTTC CASSTYRGEQYF
TRBJ2-7 - TRBV29-1 - TGCAGCGTTGAAACGAGCTCCTACGAGCAGTACTTC CSVETSSYEQYF
TRBJ1-6 - TRBV2 - TGTGCCAGCAGCCCTCCCGACAGAAATTCACCCCTCCACTTT CASSPPDRNSPLHF
TRBJ1-1 - TRBV5-4 - TGTGCCAGCAGCTTGTCAGAGAACACTGAAGCTTTCTTT CASSLSENTEAFF
TRBJ1-2 - TRBV6-2/TRBV6-3 TRBD1 TGTGCCAGCAGTCCCGGCCAGGGGGCCCGTGGCTACACCTTC CASSPGQGARGYTF
TRBJ1-4 - TRBV27 TRBD1 TGTGCCAGCAGAGCAGGGGGGGGTGAAAAACTGTTTTTT CASRAGGGEKLFF
TRBJ2-3 - TRBV3-1/TRBV3-2 TRBD2 TGTGCCAGCAGCACACCCGGGACTAGCGGGAGGATCTTGGCTACGCAGTATTTT CASSTPGTSGRILATQYF
TRBJ1-1 few TRBV28 - TGTGCCACAGCGGGGGGGAAAACTGAAGCTTTCTTT CATAGGKTEAFF
TRBJ1-1 - TRBV29-1 - TGCAGCGTCGTAAATGGAGGGGACACTGAAGCTTTCTTT CSVVNGGDTEAFF